This TCR beta chain was identified in a study of T cells in Graves' hyperthyroidism and ophthalmopathy. Fresh peripheral blood, around 9.2 ml of it, supplied the PBMCs. TCR beta CDR3 regions were amplified from RNA. HTBI primers were the set used in a first-round RT-PCR of the TCR CDR3. TCRdb itself ran the multiplex PCR reads through MiXCR, one entry per CDR3 protein. The sample lists roughly 840,000 distinct CDR3 sequences, 38% occurring once. This clonotype was counted many times. Its antigen is not known. Study results and caveats: The model's output predicted ophthalmopathy at a median of approximately 6.5 months prior to onset. Peripheral blood also featured most of the thyroid clonotypes expanded above 0.001.

Sample: blood. The TCR originated in a man in his late teens or twenties with Graves' hyperthyroidism.

In nucleotides, the CDR3 is TGTGCCAGCAGCTACGGGACTAGCTTTAGGGAGACCCAGTACTTC. It encodes CASSYGTSFRETQYF. V and J are TRBV13 and TRBJ2-5, with TRBD2 identical over 9 bases. Germline CDR1 PRHDT, CDR2 FYEKMQ (reference sequence). The V and J ends lost 4 bases and 5 bases, in that order; junction bases with no gene match: 8. The CDR3 is 15 residues long.